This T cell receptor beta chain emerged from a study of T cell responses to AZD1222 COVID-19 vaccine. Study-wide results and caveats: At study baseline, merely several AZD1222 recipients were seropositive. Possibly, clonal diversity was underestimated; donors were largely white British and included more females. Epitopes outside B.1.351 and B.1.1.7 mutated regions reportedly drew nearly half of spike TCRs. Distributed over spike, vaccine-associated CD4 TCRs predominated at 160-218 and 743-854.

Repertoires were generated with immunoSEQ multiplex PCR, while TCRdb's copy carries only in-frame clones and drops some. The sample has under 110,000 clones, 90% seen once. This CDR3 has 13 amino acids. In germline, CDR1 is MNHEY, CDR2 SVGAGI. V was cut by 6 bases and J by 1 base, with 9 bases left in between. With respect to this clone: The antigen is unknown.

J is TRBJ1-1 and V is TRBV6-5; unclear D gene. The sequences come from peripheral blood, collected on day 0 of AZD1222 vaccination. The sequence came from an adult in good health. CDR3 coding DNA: TGTGCCAGCAGATTTGACGGGAACACTGAAGCTTTCTTT. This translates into CASRFDGNTEAFF.